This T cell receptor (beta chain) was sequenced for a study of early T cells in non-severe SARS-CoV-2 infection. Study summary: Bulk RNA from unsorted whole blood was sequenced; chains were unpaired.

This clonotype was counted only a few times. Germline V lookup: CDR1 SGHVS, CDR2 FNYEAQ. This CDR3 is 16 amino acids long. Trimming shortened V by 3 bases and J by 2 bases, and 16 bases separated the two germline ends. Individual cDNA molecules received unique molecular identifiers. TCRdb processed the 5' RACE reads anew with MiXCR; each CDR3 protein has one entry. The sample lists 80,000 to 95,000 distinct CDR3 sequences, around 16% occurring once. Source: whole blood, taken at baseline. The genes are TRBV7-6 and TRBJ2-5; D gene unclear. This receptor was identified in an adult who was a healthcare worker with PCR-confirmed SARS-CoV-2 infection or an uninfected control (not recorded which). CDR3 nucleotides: TGTGCCAGCAGCTTGTTGCAGAGGCAGAGGCAAGAGACCCAGTACTTC. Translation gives CASSLLQRQRQETQYF.